This T cell receptor beta chain appears in the sequencing data of a study of blood T cell repertoires in COVID-19 (dated by TCRdb to the early 2020s). About the study as a whole: Collaborator samples came from the United States, Italy and Spain and covered acute and convalescent phases of COVID-19. The prospective study material was composed of cDNA or gDNA derived from T cells, B-cell-depleted T cells, or PBMCs. Subjects who had been exposed to COVID-19, were actively infected with it, or had recovered from it provided the deeply sampled blood TCRbeta repertoires that made up the dataset. The repertoires were made available in a free public database intended to serve as a resource for research on the immune response to SARS-CoV-2. Samples came from the ongoing ImmuneRACE study (first 160 participants) plus 1,254 subjects from 6 global collaborators. A de-identified subject ID, COVID-19 status, age in years and sex were almost always included in the sample metadata. Where available, HLA class I and class II types were obtained from metadata supplied by the sample provider rather than from assay-based typing. The investigation overall reported the following: The amount of clinical and demographic metadata varied by source and participant and was provided uncurated.

Points on this clone: Its antigen is currently not known. Base qualities are not provided; no much larger clone lies one nucleotide away.

In the prospective study, participants were about 18 to 100 years old, resided in about two dozen geographic areas of the United States, and were enrolled through a virtual design. To assign participants to cohorts, the prospective study relied on clinical history that participants themselves reported in a screening survey and a study questionnaire. Exposed participants had been in contact with someone with a PCR-confirmed or clinician-diagnosed COVID-19 case within 2 weeks of study entry. Each participant in the prospective study had whole blood, serum and a nasopharyngeal or oropharyngeal swab collected by mobile phlebotomists. Prospective study participants could optionally give additional blood draws and questionnaires over an approximately two-month period. Before DNA extraction, blood samples from the prospective study were shipped at room temperature or frozen. TCRbeta CDR3 regions were amplified from genomic DNA by means of the immunoSEQ Assay, a bias-controlled multiplex PCR. Per the authors' processing: The number of nucleated cells in each sample was estimated by amplification of reference gene primers within the assay. To quantify the absolute abundance of each unique TCRbeta CDR3 rearrangement, sequence reads were collapsed and filtered. Productive Simpson clonality was computed per sample as the square root of Simpson's diversity index over productive rearrangements. In TCRdb, the immuneACCESS table is reduced to in-frame sequences with V and J assigned. These tables do not hold every clone; where another copy was compared, an unresolved V gene accounts for under half, and the others remain unexplained. V and J calls and clone size follow that table, whereas D and trimming were derived from the DNA. The sample records under 300,000 clones, roughly 88% of which are singletons. 2.5% to 4% of the sample belongs to the ten largest clones.

Reading from cysteine to phenylalanine, the CDR3 counts 15 amino acids. This entry keeps only the CDR3 DNA: 45 bases, framed from base 1. Trimming takes 5 bases from V and 5 bases from J, and the germline ends sit 16 bases apart. Via the germline V gene, CDR1 is MGHDK and CDR2 SYGVNS. The TCR originated in a woman between 40 and 50 years old who had been exposed to COVID-19. Sequencing input: PBMCs or T cells enriched from blood (not recorded which). Here the chain combines TRBV25-1 and TRBJ2-1, with TRBD2 as a weak D call on 6 bases. CDR3 reads: CASSKFRELNNEQFF. The DNA reads TGTGCCAGCAGTAAGTTCCGGGAGCTCAACAATGAGCAGTTCTTC.